This T cell receptor (beta chain) was recorded in a study of shared clonotypes between healthy human individuals. V lost 3 bases, J lost 4 bases, and 7 bases stayed unmatched. Germline assignment: CDR1 SGHAT and CDR2 FQNNGV. The CDR3 totals 15 residues. Measured with immunoSEQ multiplex PCR; TCRdb has only the in-frame clones, and not every one. Here the sample spans around 1.5 million clones, nearly 99% being singletons. The J gene is TRBJ2-7, the V gene TRBV11-2; 9 positions agree with TRBD1. The receptor comes from a man aged 30 to 45 in good health. The sample was naive CD4+ T cells sorted from blood. Stated subset: CD45RA+ positively selected. This CDR3 reads CASSLSTGGGYEQYF. The CDR3 DNA is TGTGCCAGCAGCTTGAGCACAGGGGGCGGTTACGAGCAGTACTTC. Looking up the rest from reference TRBV11-2 and TRBJ2-7 gives the full variable domain: EAGVAQSPRYKIIEKRQSVAFWCNPISGHATLYWYQQILGQGPKLLIQFQNNGVVDDSQLPKDRFSAERLKGVDSTLKIQPAKLEDSAVYLCASSLSTGGGYEQYFGPGTRLTVT.